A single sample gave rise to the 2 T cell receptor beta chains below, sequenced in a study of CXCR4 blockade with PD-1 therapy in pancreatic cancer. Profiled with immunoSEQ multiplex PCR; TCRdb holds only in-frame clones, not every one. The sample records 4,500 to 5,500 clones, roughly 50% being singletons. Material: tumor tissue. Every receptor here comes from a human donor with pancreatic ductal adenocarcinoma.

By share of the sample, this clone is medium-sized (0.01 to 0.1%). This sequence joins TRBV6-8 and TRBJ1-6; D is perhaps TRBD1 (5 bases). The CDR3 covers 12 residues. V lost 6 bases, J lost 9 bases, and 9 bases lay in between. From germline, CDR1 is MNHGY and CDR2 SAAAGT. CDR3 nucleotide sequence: TGTGCCAGCAGCCTAGGGGTTTCACCCCTCCACTTT. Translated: CASSLGVSPLHF.

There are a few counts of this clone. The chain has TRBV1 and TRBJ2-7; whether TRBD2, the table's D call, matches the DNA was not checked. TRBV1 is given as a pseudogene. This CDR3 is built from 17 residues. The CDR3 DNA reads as TGCGCCAGCAGCCAAGATCTCCGAGGTAGCTCACCGTACGAGCAGTACTTC. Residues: CASSQDLRGSSPYEQYF.